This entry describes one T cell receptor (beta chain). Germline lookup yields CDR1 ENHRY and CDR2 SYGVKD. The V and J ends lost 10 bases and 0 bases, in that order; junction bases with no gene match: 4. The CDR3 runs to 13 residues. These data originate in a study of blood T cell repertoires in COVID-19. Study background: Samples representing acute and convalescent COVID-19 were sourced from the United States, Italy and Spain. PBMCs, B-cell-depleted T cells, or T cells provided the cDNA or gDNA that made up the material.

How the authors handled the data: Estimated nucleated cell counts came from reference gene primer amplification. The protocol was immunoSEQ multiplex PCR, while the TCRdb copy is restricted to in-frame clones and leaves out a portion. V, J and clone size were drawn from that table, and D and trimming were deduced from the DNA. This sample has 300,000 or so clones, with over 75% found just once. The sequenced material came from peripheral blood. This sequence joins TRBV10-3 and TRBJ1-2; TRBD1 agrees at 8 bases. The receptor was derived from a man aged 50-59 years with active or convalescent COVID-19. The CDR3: CATSGGPNYGYTF. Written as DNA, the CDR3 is TGTGCCACCTCAGGGGGCCCTAACTATGGCTACACCTTC.